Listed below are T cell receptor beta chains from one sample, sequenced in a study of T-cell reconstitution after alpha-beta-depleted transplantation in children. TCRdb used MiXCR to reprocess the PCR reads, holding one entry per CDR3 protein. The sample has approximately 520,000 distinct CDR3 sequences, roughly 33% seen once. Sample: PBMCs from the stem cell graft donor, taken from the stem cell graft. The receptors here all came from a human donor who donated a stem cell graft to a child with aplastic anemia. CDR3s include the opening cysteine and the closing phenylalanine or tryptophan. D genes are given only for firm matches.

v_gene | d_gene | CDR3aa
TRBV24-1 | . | CATSDQRGGEETQYF
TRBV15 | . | CATSRARNSGANVLTF
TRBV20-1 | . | CSLKYGSSNEQFF
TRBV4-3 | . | CASSQEEGALLIQYF
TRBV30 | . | CAWSADSYGEQFF
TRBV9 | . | CASSVRGNTGELFF
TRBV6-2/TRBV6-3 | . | CASSLGPNLSGTEAFF
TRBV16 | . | CASSQGNQETQYF
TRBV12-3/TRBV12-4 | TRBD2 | CASSDPSGGYNEQFF
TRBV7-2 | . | CASGDRPQSTEAFF
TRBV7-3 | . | CASSLEGHYNEQFF
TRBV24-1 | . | CATSDRTVYNEQFF
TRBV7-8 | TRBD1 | CASSHRGFQYGYTF
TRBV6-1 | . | CASSGLMNQPQHF
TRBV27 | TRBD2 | CASSPLGSGKYNEQFF
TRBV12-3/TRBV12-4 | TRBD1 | CASSFEQGSMNTEAFF
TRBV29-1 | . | CSVVSGVVAEAFF
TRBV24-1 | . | CATSDLRPENEQFF